This T cell receptor (beta chain) stems from a study of response to subunit inactivated influenza vaccine. General study points: The authors offered the suggestion that each seasonal influenza vaccination recruits few new T cells.

Concerning this clonotype itself: Its antigen remains unknown.

The CDR3 length is 21 residues. The V and J ends lost 0 bases and 0 bases respectively, with 24 bases between them. Germline CDR1 and CDR2: LGHDT and YNNKEL (reference sequence). TCRdb independently ran MiXCR on the RT-PCR reads; one entry per CDR3 protein. The sample records a few hundred thousand distinct CDR3 sequences, about 20% being singletons. The clonotype comes from a man in his fifties or sixties who received an inactivated influenza vaccine. Sequenced here: PBMCs from blood, sampled 21 months after vaccination. V usage is TRBV3-1 and J usage is TRBJ2-1, with TRBD2 as a possible D gene (6 bases). CDR3: CASSQDPTTSPSGSSYNEQFF. DNA of the CDR3: TGTGCCAGCAGCCAAGATCCGACGACTAGTCCGTCCGGGAGCTCCTACAATGAGCAGTTCTTC.